This entry lists 10 T cell receptor beta chains sequenced from one sample in a study of shared clonotypes between healthy human individuals. Using immunoSEQ multiplex PCR, the repertoire was profiled, and TCRdb retains in-frame clones only, with some absent. The repertoire holds millions of clones, with approximately 90% as singletons. The sample consisted of naive CD4+ T cells sorted from blood. As to subset: CD45RA+ positively selected. Receptors were obtained from a man younger than 35 in good health.

This chain connects TRBV10-2 to TRBJ1-3, with 10 nucleotides matching TRBD1. The CDR3 extends over 16 amino acids. Per the germline V gene, CDR1 is WSHSY and CDR2 is SAAADI. V was clipped by 4 bases and J by 3 bases; unmatched bases: 6. CDR3 residues: CASSAGTGVRGNTIYF. The CDR3 region has the DNA TGCGCCAGCAGTGCTGGGACAGGGGTGCGTGGAAACACCATATATTTT.

V and J are TRBV2 and TRBJ2-7; 7 bases line up with TRBD1. The germline V gene encodes CDR1 SNHLY and CDR2 FYNNEI. The CDR3 length is 14 residues. Trimming took 6 bases from V and 1 from J; bases not matched to a gene: 6. The CDR3, as DNA: TGTGCCAGCAGAGACAGGGCATTATCCTACGAGCAGTACTTC. This translates into CASRDRALSYEQYF.

The rearrangement uses TRBV15 and TRBJ2-7; D is possibly TRBD2 (6 bases). The germline V and J ends were trimmed by 0 bases and 2 bases, with 14 bases remaining between them. The germline gives CDR1 LNHNV, CDR2 YYDKDF (reference sequence). This CDR3 is built from 16 residues. CDR3 DNA sequence: TGTGCCACCAGCAGAGATTCGGTAGGAGGGCCCTACGAGCAGTACTTC. Translated, it gives CATSRDSVGGPYEQYF.

A remark on this clone: Germline is not matched at one junction end, which may reflect a read error. The rearrangement links TRBV7-7 to TRBJ2-3; no clear D gene. This CDR3 spans 15 amino acids. CDR1 and CDR2 (germline): SSHAT, FNYEAQ (reference sequence). This CDR3 is CASSSADSSTDTQYF. CDR3 DNA: TGTGCTAGCAGCTCGGCCGATTCTAGCACAGATACGCAGTATTTT. Combining the CDR3 with reference TRBV7-7 and TRBJ2-3 gives the whole variable domain GAGVSQSPRYKVTKRGQDVTLRCDPISSHATLYWYQQALGQGPEFLTYFNYEAQPDKSGLPSDRFSAERPEGSISTLTIQRTEQRDSAMYRCASSSADSSTDTQYFGPGTRLTVL.

The CDR3 DNA is TGCGCCAGCAGCGTCGGGACTAGCGGCCGGGAGACCCAGTACTTC. Translated: CASSVGTSGRETQYF. This chain joins TRBV5-1 and TRBJ2-5; 11 bases align to TRBD2. Germline V lookup: CDR1 SGHRS, CDR2 YFSETQ. V shed 4 bases and J 5 bases; nucleotides not matched to a gene: 7. The CDR3 extends over 15 amino acids.

The chain joins TRBV6-1 to TRBJ1-5; 7 bases fit TRBD1. The CDR3 totals 16 residues. V shed 4 bases and J 4 bases; nucleotides not matched to a gene: 10. CDR1 is MNHNS and CDR2 is SASEGT in the germline V gene. The CDR3 here is CASSVPTGSWNQPQHF. The CDR3, as DNA: TGTGCCAGCAGTGTACCGACAGGGTCTTGGAATCAGCCCCAGCATTTT.

The V and J genes are TRBV7-3 and TRBJ1-1; D is unresolved. Germline-derived CDR1 and CDR2 are SGHTA and FQGTGA. Trimming left V 4 bases short and J 0 bases short, with 6 bases between. CDR3 length: 13 residues. DNA of the CDR3: TGTGCCAGCAGCTCGTACATGAACACTGAAGCTTTCTTT. Its translation: CASSSYMNTEAFF.

The V and J genes are TRBV27 and TRBJ1-2; TRBD1 matches at 11 bases. The J segment lost 8 bases and the V segment lost 3 bases, leaving 11 bases of the junction unmatched. This CDR3 is built from 16 residues. The germline CDR1 and CDR2 sequences are MNHEY and SMNVEV (reference sequence). CDR3 amino acids: CASSFWPDRGRGGYTF. The CDR3 DNA sequence: TGTGCCAGCAGTTTTTGGCCGGACAGGGGGCGGGGAGGCTACACCTTC.

The V and J genes are TRBV7-2 and TRBJ2-1; 7 bases are a match to TRBD1. Germline CDR1 reads SGHTA; CDR2 reads FQGNSA. Trimming cost V 8 bases and J 2 bases; bases outside gene matches: 6. The CDR3 runs to 14 residues. The DNA for the CDR3 is TGTGCCAGCGCATCGGGGACAGCCTACAATGAGCAGTTCTTC. Protein sequence: CASASGTAYNEQFF. The complete variable domain, with remaining parts taken from reference TRBV7-2 and TRBJ2-1, reads GAGVSQSPSNKVTEKGKDVELRCDPISGHTALYWYRQSLGQGLEFLIYFQGNSAPDKSGLPSDRFSAERTGGSVSTLTIQRTQQEDSAVYLCASASGTAYNEQFFGPGTRLTVL.

This chain joins TRBV18 and TRBJ2-2; D unresolved. Germline V gene lookup returns CDR1 KGHSH and CDR2 LQKENI. With 1 base removed from V and 0 bases from J, the gap between germline ends came to 6 bases. The CDR3 consists of 15 residues. CDR3 coding DNA: TGTGCCAGCTCACCACAGGCTACGAACACCGGGGAGCTGTTTTTT. It codes for CASSPQATNTGELFF.